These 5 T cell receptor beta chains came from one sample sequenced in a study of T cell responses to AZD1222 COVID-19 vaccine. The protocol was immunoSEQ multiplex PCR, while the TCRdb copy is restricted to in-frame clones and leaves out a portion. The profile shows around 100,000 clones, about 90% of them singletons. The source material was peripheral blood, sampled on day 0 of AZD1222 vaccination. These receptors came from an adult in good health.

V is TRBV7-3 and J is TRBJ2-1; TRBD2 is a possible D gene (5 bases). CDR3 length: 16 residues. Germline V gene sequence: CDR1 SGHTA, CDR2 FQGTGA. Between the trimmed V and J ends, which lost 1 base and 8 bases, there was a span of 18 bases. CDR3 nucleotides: TGTGCCAGCAGCTTAAGCGGAGGTCAGCCCACTTATGAGCAGTTCTTC. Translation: CASSLSGGQPTYEQFF.

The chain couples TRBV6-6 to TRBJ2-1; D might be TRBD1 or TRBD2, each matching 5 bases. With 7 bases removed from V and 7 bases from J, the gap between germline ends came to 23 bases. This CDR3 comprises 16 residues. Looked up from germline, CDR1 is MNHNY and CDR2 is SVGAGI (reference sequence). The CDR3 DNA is TGTGCCAGCACCAGTTTGGGGCAGAGGGGCACGAATGAGCAGTTCTTC. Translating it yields CASTSLGQRGTNEQFF.

The CDR3 DNA reads TGTGCCAGCAGTTTAAGTACAGGGGGGTTTGCCGGGGAGCTGTTTTTT. Protein: CASSLSTGGFAGELFF. This rearrangement joins TRBV27 to TRBJ2-2; 8 positions agree with TRBD1. After removal of 2 bases from V and 6 bases from J, the junction contained 8 bases not matched to a gene. Per the germline V gene, CDR1 is MNHEY and CDR2 is SMNVEV (reference sequence). CDR3 size: 16 residues.

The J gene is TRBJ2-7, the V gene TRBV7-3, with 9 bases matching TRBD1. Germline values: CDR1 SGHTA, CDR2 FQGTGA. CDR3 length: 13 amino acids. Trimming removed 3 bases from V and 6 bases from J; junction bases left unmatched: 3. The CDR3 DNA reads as TGTGCCAGCAGCTTGGGACAGGGTGGCGAGCAGTACTTC. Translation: CASSLGQGGEQYF.

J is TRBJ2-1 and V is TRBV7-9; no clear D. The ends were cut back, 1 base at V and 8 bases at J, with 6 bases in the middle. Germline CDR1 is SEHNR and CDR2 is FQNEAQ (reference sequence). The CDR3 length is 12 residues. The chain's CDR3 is CASSLVGYEQFF. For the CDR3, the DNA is TGTGCCAGCAGCTTAGTGGGCTATGAGCAGTTCTTC.